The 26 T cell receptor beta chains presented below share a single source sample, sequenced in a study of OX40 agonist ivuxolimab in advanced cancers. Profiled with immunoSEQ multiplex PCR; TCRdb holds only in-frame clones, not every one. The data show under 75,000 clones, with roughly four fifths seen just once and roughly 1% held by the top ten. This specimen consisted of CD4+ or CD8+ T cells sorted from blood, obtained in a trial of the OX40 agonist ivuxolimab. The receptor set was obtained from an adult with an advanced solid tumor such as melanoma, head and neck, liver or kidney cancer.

CDR3 protein: CASSFRTLGGETQYF. The CDR3 DNA reads as TGTGCCAGCAGCTTCCGGACACTGGGGGGGGAGACCCAGTACTTC. The V and J genes are TRBV5-6 and TRBJ2-5, with TRBD2 matching 7 bases. The CDR3 sequence is 15 residues long. J gave up 5 bases and V 2 bases, and 9 bases lay outside the gene matches. The germline V gene encodes CDR1 SGHDT and CDR2 YYEEEE. The complete variable domain, with remaining parts taken from reference TRBV5-6 and TRBJ2-5, reads DAGVTQSPTHLIKTRGQQVTLRCSPKSGHDTVSWYQQALGQGPQFIFQYYEEEERQRGNFPDRFSGHQFPNYSSELNVNALLLGDSALYLCASSFRTLGGETQYFGPGTRLLVL.

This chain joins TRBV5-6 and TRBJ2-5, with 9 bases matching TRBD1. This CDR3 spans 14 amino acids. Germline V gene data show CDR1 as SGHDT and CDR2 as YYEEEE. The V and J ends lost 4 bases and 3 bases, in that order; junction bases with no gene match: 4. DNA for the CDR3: TGTGCCAGCAGCACGACAGGGGGGGAAGAGACCCAGTACTTC. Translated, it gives CASSTTGGEETQYF.

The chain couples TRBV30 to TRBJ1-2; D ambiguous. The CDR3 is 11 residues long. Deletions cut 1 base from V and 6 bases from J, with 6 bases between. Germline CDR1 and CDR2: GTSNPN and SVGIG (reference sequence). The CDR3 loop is CAWSARDGYTF. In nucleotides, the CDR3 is TGTGCCTGGAGTGCGAGGGATGGCTACACCTTC.

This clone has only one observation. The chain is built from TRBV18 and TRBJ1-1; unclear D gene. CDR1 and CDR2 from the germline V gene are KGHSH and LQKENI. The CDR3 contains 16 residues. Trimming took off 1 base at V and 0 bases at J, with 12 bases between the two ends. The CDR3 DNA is TGTGCCAGCTCACCACGAGAGAGCTTCATGAACACTGAAGCTTTCTTT. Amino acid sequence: CASSPRESFMNTEAFF.

The CDR3 sequence is CSVGQGTSTDTQYF. The CDR3, as DNA: TGCAGCGTAGGACAGGGAACTAGCACAGATACGCAGTATTTT. The J gene is TRBJ2-3, the V gene TRBV29-1; 8 bases align to TRBD1. The CDR3 consists of 14 residues. Germline V gene lookup returns CDR1 SQVTM and CDR2 ANQGSEA. Trimming at V came to 6 bases and at J to 0 bases, leaving 5 bases not matched to a gene.

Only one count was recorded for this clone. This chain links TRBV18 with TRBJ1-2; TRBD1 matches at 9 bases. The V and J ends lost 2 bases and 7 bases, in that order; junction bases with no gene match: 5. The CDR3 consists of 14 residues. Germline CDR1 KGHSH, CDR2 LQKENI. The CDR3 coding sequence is TGTGCCAGCTCACCAGGGGACAGGGATGCTGGCTACACCTTC. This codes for CASSPGDRDAGYTF.

The CDR3 reads CASSPGLDYGYTF. The CDR3 nucleotides are TGTGCCAGCAGCCCCGGGTTGGACTATGGCTACACCTTC. The chain carries TRBV7-2 and TRBJ1-2; D uncertain. This CDR3 comprises 13 residues. The V end was cut by 5 bases, the J end by 3 bases, with 10 bases between. CDR1 is SGHTA, CDR2 FQGNSA, per germline.

This chain's CDR3 is CAWTPDSNTEAFF. CDR3 DNA sequence: TGTGCCTGGACCCCAGACTCGAACACTGAAGCTTTCTTT. This rearrangement joins TRBV30 to TRBJ1-1, with D unresolved. V dropped 4 bases and J dropped 1 base, with 10 bases sitting between them. The CDR3 has 13 amino acids. Germline CDR1 and CDR2: GTSNPN and SVGIG (reference sequence).

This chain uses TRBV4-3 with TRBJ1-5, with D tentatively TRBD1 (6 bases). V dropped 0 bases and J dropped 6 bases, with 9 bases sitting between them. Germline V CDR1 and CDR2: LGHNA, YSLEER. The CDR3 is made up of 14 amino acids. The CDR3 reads CASSQDTGTQPQHF. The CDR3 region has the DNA TGCGCCAGCAGCCAAGATACAGGGACTCAGCCCCAGCATTTT.

CDR3 region: CASSLNQGLQPQHF. In DNA, the CDR3 is TGTGCCAGCAGCTTGAACCAGGGGCTTCAGCCCCAGCATTTT. The chain is built from TRBV27 and TRBJ1-5, with a possible D match to TRBD1 (6 bases). The V gene's germline CDR1 is MNHEY and CDR2 SMNVEV (reference sequence). V lost 6 bases, J lost 6 bases, and 15 bases lay in between. The CDR3 has 14 residues.

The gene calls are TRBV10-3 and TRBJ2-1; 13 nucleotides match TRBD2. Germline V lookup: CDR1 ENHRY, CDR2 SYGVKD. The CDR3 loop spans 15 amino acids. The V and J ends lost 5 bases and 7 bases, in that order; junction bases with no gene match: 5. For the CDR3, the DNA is TGTGCCATCAGTTTCGGACTAGCGGGGGAGAATGAGCAGTTCTTC. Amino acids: CAISFGLAGENEQFF.

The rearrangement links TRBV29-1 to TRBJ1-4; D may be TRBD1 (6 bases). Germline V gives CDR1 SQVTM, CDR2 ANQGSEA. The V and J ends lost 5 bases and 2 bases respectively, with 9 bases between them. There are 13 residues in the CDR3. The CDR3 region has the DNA TGCAGCGTTCACCAGGGGACTAATGAAAAACTGTTTTTT. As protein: CSVHQGTNEKLFF. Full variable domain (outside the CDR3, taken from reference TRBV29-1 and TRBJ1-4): SAVISQKPSRDICQRGTSLTIQCQVDSQVTMMFWYRQQPGQSLTLIATANQGSEATYESGFVIDKFPISRPNLTFSTLTVSNMSPEDSSIYLCSVHQGTNEKLFFGSGTQLSVL.

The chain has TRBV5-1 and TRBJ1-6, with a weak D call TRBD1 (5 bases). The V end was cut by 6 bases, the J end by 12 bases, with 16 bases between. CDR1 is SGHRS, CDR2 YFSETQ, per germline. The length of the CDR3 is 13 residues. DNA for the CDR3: TGCGCCAGCACCATAGTGGGGCAGGGACCCCTCCACTTT. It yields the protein CASTIVGQGPLHF.

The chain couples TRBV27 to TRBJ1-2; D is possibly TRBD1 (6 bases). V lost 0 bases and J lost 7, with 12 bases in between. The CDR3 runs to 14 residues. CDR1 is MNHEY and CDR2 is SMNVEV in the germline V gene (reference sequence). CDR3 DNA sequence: TGTGCCAGCAGTTTATCCGGGGGCGTGGGTGGCTACACCTTC. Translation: CASSLSGGVGGYTF.

DNA of the CDR3: TGCGCCAGCAGCCAACTGACGGGAAGAGGAGAGCAGTTCTTC. Translation: CASSQLTGRGEQFF. This chain connects TRBV4-3 to TRBJ2-1; possible D gene TRBD2, 5 bases. There are 14 residues in the CDR3. V was clipped by 2 bases and J by 10 bases, with 15 bases between them. Germline lookup yields CDR1 LGHNA and CDR2 YSLEER.

CDR3 bases: TGCGCCAGCAGCCAAGATGAGCGGACAAGTCGATCCACTGAAGCTTTCTTT. This translates into CASSQDERTSRSTEAFF. V usage is TRBV4-1 and J usage is TRBJ1-1; D perhaps matches TRBD1 (5 bases). The CDR3 is made up of 17 amino acids. Deletions cut 0 bases from V and 4 bases from J, with 18 bases between. Germline CDR1 MGHRA, CDR2 YSYEKL.

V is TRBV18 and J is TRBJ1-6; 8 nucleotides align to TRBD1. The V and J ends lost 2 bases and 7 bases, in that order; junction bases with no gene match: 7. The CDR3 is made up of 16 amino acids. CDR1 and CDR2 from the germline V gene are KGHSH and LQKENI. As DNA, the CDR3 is TGTGCCAGCTCACCAAAGCAGGGGGCGCGGAATTCACCCCTCCACTTT. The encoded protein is CASSPKQGARNSPLHF.

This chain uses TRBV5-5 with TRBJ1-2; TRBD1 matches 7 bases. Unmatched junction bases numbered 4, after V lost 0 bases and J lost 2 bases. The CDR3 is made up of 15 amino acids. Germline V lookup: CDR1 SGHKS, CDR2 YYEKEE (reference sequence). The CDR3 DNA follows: TGTGCCAGCAGCTTGGTAGGGACAGAAAACTATGGCTACACCTTC. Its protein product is CASSLVGTENYGYTF.

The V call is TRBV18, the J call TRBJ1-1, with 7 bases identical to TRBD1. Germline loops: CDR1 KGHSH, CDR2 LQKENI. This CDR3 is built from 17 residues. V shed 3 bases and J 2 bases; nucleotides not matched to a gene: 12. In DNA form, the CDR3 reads TGTGCCAGCTCACCTCAAACAGGGGTTCTCTTAAACACTGAAGCTTTCTTT. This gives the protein CASSPQTGVLLNTEAFF.

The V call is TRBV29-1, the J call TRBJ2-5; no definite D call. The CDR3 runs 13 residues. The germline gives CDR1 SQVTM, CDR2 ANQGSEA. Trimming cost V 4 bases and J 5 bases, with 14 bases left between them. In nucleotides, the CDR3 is TGCAGCGTTGGCCGCATTTTCGGTGAGACCCAGTACTTC. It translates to CSVGRIFGETQYF.

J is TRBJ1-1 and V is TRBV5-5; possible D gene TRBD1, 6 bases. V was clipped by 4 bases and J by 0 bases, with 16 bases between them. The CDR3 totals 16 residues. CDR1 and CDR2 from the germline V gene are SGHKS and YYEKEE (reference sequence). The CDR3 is CASSSGQLTMNTEAFF. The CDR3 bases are TGTGCCAGCAGCAGTGGACAGTTAACTATGAACACTGAAGCTTTCTTT. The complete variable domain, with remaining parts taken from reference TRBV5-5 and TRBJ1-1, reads DAGVTQSPTHLIKTRGQQVTLRCSPISGHKSVSWYQQVLGQGPQFIFQYYEKEERGRGNFPDRFSARQFPNYSSELNVNALLLGDSALYLCASSSGQLTMNTEAFFGQGTRLTVV.

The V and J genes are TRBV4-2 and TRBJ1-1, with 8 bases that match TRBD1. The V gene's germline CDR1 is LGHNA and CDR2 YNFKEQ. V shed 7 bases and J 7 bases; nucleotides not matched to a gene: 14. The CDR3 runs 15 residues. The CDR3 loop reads CASTRTGPLDNEAFF. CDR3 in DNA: TGTGCCAGCACCCGGACAGGGCCCTTAGACAATGAAGCTTTCTTT.

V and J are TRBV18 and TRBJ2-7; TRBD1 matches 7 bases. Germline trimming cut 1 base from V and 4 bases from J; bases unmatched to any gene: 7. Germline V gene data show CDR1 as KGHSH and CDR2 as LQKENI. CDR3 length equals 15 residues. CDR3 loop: CASSPRTGSLYEQYF. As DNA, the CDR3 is TGTGCCAGCTCACCACGGACAGGCTCCCTATACGAGCAGTACTTC.

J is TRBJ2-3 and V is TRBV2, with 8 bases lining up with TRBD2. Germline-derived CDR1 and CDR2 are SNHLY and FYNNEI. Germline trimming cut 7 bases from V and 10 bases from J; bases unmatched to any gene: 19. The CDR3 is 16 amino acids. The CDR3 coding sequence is TGTGCCAGCAAAAGTCAAGCGGGGGTGGGCTCAGGGCCGCAGTATTTT. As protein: CASKSQAGVGSGPQYF.

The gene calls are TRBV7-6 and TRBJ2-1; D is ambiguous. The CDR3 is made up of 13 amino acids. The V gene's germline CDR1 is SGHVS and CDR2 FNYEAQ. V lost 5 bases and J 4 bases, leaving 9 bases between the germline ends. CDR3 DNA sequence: TGTGCCAGCAGCCCGCAGATATACAATGAGCAGTTCTTC. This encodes CASSPQIYNEQFF.

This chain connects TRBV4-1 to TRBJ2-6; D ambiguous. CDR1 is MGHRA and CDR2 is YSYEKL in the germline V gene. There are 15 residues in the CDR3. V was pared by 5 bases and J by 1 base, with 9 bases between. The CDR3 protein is CASSNWLSGANVLTF. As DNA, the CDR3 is TGCGCCAGCAGCAACTGGCTGTCTGGGGCCAACGTCCTGACTTTC.